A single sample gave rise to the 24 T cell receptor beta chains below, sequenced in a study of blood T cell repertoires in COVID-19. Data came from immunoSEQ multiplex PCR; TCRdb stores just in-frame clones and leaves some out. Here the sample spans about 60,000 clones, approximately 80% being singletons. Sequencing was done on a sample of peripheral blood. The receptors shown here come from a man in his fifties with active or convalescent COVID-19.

The DNA for the CDR3 is TGTGCCAGCAGCCTTGAGTTGAGGGTAGGAACTGAAGCTTTCTTT. Translation: CASSLELRVGTEAFF. The J gene is TRBJ1-1, the V gene TRBV5-5; the D is unclear. This CDR3 is 15 amino acids long. Germline V lookup: CDR1 SGHKS, CDR2 YYEKEE (reference sequence). Deletions cut 4 bases from V and 5 bases from J, with 18 bases between.

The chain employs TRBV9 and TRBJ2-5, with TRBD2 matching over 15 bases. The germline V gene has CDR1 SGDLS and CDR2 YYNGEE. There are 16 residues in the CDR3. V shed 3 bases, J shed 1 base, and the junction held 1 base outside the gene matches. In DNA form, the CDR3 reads TGTGCCAGCAGCGCGGGACTAGCGGGGGGCCAAGAGACCCAGTACTTC. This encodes CASSAGLAGGQETQYF.

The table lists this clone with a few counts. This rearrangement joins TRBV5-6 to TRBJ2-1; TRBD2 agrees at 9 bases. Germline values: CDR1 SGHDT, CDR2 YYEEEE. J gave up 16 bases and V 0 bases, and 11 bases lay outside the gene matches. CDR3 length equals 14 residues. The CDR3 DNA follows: TGTGCCAGCAGCTTGGGGCGTAGCGGGGGCCGGGCATTCTTC. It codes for CASSLGRSGGRAFF.

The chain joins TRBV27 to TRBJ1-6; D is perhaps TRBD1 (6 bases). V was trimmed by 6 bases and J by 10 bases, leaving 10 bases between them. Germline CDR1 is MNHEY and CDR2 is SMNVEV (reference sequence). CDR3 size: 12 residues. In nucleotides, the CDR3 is TGTGCCAGCAGAACGACAGGCTCACCCCTCCACTTT. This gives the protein CASRTTGSPLHF.

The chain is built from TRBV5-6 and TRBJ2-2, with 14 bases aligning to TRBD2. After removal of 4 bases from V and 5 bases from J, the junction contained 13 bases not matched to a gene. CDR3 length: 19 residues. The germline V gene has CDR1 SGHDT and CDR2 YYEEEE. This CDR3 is CASSTPGLAGDGFTGELFF. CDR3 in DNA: TGTGCCAGCAGCACGCCGGGACTAGCGGGAGATGGGTTTACCGGGGAGCTGTTTTTT.

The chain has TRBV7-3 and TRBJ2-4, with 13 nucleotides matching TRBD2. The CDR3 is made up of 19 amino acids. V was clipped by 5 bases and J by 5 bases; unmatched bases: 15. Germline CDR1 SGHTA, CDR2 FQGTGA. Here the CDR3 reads CASSARLAGGIVRENIQYF. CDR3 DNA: TGTGCCAGCAGCGCCCGACTAGCGGGGGGCATCGTCCGCGAAAACATTCAGTACTTC.

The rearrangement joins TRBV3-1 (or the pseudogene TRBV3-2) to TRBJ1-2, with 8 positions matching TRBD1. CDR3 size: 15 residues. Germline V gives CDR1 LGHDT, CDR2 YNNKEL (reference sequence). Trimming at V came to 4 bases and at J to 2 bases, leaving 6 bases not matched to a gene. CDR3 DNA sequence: TGTGCCAGCAGCCCGGCGGACAGGGAAAACTATGGCTACACCTTC. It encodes CASSPADRENYGYTF.

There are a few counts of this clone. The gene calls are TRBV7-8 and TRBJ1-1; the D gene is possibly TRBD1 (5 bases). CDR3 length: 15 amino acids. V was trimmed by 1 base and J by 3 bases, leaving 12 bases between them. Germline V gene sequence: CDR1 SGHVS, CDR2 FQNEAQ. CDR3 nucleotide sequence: TGTGCCAGCAGCTTAGTCGAAGGGGCTTACACTGAAGCTTTCTTT. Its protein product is CASSLVEGAYTEAFF.

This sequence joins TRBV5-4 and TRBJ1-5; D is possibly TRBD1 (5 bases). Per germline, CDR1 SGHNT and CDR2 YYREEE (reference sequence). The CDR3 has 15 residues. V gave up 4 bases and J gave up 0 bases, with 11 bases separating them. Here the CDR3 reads CASSMGQNSNQPQHF. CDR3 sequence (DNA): TGTGCCAGCAGCATGGGGCAGAATAGCAATCAGCCCCAGCATTTT.

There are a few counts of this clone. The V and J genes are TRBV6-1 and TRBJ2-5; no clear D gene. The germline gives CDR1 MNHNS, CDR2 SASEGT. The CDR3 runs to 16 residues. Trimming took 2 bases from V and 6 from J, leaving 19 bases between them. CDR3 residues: CASSEIFAPASQTQYF. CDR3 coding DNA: TGTGCCAGCAGTGAAATCTTCGCCCCCGCGTCCCAGACCCAGTACTTC.

The CDR3 is CASSITGVGGQETQYF. Written as DNA, the CDR3 is TGTGCCAGTAGTATTACAGGAGTCGGGGGGCAAGAGACCCAGTACTTC. The rearrangement links TRBV19 to TRBJ2-5, with 7 bases that match TRBD2. The CDR3 is made up of 16 amino acids. V lost 3 bases to trimming and J lost 2 bases; unmatched junction nucleotides: 9. Germline V lookup: CDR1 LNHDA, CDR2 SQIVND (reference sequence).

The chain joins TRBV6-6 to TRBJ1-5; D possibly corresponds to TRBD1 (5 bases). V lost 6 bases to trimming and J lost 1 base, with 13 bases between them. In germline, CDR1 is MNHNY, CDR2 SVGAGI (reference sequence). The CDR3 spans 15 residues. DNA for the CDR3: TGTGCCAGCAGAACTGGGGACTGGAGCAATCAGCCCCAGCATTTT. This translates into CASRTGDWSNQPQHF.

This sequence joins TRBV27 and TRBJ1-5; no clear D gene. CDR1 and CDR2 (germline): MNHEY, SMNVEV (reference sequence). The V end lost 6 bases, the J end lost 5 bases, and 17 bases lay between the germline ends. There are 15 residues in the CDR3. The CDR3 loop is CASSFEGGNYQPQHF. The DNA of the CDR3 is TGTGCCAGCAGCTTCGAAGGAGGGAATTATCAGCCCCAGCATTTT.

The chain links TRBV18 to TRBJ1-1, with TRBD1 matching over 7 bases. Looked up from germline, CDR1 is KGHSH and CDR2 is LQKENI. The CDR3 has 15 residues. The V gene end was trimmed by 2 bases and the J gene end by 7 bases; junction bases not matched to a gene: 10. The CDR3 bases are TGTGCCAGCTCACCAAATAGGGGGCAGACTGTTGAAGCTTTCTTT. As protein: CASSPNRGQTVEAFF.

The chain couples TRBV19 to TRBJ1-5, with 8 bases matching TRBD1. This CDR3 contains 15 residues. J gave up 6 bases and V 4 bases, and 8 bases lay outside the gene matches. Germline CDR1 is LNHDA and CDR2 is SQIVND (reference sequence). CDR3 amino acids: CASSRTPGGSQPQHF. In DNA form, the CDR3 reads TGTGCCAGTAGTAGAACTCCAGGGGGCTCTCAGCCCCAGCATTTT.

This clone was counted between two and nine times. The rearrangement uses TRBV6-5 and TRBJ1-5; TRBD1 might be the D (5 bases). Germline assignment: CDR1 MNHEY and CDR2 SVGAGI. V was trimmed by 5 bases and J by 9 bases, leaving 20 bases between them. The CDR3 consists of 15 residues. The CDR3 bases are TGTGCCAGCAGTCTTTCGACGGCGGCCCAGGGGCCCCAGCATTTT. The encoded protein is CASSLSTAAQGPQHF.

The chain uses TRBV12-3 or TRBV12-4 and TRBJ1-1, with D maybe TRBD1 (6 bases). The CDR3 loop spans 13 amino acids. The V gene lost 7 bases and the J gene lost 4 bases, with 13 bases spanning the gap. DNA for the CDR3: TGTGCCAGCACTCTAAGGGGGTCCACTGAAGCTTTCTTT. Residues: CASTLRGSTEAFF.

The CDR3 nucleotides are TGTGCCAGTAGACTCCGGGACAGAGGGGCGTACGAGCAGTACTTC. It specifies CASRLRDRGAYEQYF. The V gene is TRBV19, the J gene TRBJ2-7; TRBD1 aligns across 7 bases. Germline values: CDR1 LNHDA, CDR2 SQIVND (reference sequence). The length of the CDR3 is 15 residues. V lost 6 bases to trimming and J lost 4 bases; unmatched junction nucleotides: 12. Full variable domain (outside the CDR3, taken from reference TRBV19 and TRBJ2-7): DGGITQSPKYLFRKEGQNVTLSCEQNLNHDAMYWYRQDPGQGLRLIYYSQIVNDFQKGDIAEGYSVSREKKESFPLTVTSAQKNPTAFYLCASRLRDRGAYEQYFGPGTRLTVT.

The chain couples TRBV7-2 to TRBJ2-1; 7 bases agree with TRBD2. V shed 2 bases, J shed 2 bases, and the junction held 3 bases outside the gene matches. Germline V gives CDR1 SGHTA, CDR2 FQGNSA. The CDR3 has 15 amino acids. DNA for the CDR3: TGTGCCAGCAGCTTACTGGCGGGGGCCTACAATGAGCAGTTCTTC. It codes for CASSLLAGAYNEQFF.

In DNA, the CDR3 is TGTGCCTGGAGTGGGGGCCTCACTGAAGCTTTCTTT. Translating gives CAWSGGLTEAFF. The rearrangement joins TRBV30 to TRBJ1-1, with D possibly being TRBD1 (5 bases). Germline loops: CDR1 GTSNPN, CDR2 SVGIG (reference sequence). Trimming took 1 base from V and 4 from J, leaving 7 bases between them. CDR3 length: 12 amino acids.

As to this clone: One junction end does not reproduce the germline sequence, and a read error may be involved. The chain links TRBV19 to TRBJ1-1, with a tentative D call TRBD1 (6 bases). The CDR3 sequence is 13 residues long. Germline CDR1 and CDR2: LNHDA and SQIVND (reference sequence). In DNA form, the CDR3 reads TGTCCCAGCCAAGTGGGGGTGGGGGGGGCAGCTTTCTTT. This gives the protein CPSQVGVGGAAFF.

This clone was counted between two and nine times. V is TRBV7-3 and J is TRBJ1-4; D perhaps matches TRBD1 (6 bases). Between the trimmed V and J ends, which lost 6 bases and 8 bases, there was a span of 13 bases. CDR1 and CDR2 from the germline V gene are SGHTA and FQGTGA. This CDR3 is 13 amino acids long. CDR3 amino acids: CASSSTQGEKLFF. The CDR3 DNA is TGTGCCAGCAGTTCGACCCAGGGGGAAAAACTGTTTTTT.

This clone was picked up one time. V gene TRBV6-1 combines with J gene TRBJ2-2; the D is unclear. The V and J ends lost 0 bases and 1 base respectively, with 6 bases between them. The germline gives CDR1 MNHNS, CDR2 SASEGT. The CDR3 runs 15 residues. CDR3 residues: CASSEASGNTGELFF. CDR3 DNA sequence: TGTGCCAGCAGTGAAGCCAGTGGGAACACCGGGGAGCTGTTTTTT.

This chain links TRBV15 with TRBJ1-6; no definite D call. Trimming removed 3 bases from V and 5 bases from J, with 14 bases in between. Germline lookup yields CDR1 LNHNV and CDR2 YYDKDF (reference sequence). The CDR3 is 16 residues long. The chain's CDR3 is CATSRRIGTDNSPLHF. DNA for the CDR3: TGTGCCACCAGCAGGAGGATCGGCACGGATAATTCACCCCTCCACTTT.